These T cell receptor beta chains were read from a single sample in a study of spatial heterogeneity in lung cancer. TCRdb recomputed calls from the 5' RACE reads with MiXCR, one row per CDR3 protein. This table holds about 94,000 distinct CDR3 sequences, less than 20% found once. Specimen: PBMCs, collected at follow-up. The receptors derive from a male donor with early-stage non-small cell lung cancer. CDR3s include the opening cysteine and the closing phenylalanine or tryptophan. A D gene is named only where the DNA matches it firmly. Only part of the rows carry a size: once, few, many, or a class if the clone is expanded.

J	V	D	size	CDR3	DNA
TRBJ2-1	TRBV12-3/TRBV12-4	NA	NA	CASSRQVYNEQFF	TGTGCCAGCAGTCGACAGGTCTACAATGAGCAGTTCTTC
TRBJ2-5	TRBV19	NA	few	CASSIRIEETQYF	TGTGCCAGTAGTATCCGCATCGAAGAGACCCAGTACTTC
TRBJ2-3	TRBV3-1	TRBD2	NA	CASSPRRAGGRTDTQYF	TGTGCCAGCAGCCCAAGACGAGCGGGAGGAAGGACAGATACGCAGTATTTT
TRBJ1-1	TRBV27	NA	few	CASSSRLGGLTEAFF	TGTGCCAGCAGCTCTCGGTTGGGGGGGTTAACTGAAGCTTTCTTT
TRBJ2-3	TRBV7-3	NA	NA	CASSLARTDTQYF	TGTGCCAGCAGCTTGGCAAGAACAGATACGCAGTATTTT
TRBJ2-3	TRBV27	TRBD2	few	CASSPDFRGGYTDTQYF	TGTGCCAGCAGCCCGGATTTTCGGGGGGGATACACAGATACGCAGTATTTT
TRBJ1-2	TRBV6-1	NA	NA	CASSERSRYGYTF	TGTGCCAGCAGTGAACGAAGCCGCTATGGCTACACCTTC
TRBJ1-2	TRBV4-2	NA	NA	CASSSGGIANYGYTF	TGTGCCAGCAGCTCCGGCGGGATAGCTAACTATGGCTACACCTTC
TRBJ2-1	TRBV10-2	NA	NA	CASSLLGNREQFF	TGCGCCAGCAGTCTCCTGGGAAACAGGGAGCAGTTCTTC
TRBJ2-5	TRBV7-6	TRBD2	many	CASSLLAGGGWVETQYF	TGTGCCAGCAGCTTACTAGCGGGAGGAGGTTGGGTAGAGACCCAGTACTTC
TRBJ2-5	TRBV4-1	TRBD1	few	CASSQGQGIQYF	TGCGCCAGCAGCCAAGGACAGGGGATCCAGTACTTC
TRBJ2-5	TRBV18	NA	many	CASSPRGQETQYF	TGTGCCAGCAGCCCCCGGGGCCAAGAGACCCAGTACTTC
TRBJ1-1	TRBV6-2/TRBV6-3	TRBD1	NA	CASSYPAGTGFEAFF	TGTGCCAGCAGTTACCCGGCCGGGACAGGGTTCGAGGCTTTCTTT
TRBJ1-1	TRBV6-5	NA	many	CASRLGGTNTEAFF	TGTGCCAGCAGGCTGGGCGGTACTAACACTGAAGCTTTCTTT
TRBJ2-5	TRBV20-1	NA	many	CSARPPPGGGGETQYF	TGCAGTGCTAGACCTCCCCCTGGGGGAGGCGGCGAGACCCAGTACTTC
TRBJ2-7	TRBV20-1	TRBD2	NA	CSASPPRLAGNEQYF	TGCAGTGCTAGTCCCCCTCGACTAGCGGGAAACGAGCAGTACTTC
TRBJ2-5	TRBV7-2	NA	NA	CASSAAREETQYF	TGTGCCAGCAGCGCCGCTAGAGAAGAGACCCAGTACTTC
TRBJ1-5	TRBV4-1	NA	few	CASSQESGVSNQPQHF	TGCGCCAGCAGCCAAGAAAGCGGGGTAAGCAATCAGCCCCAGCATTTT
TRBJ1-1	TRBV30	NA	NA	CAWSVGGAGVEIFF	TGTGCCTGGAGTGTAGGGGGGGCCGGAGTTGAGATTTTCTTT
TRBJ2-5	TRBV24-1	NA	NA	CATSDYRQETQYF	TGTGCCACCAGTGATTACCGCCAAGAGACCCAGTACTTC
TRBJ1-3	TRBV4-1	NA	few	CASSQPRRSGNTIYF	TGCGCCAGCAGCCAACCCAGGCGCTCTGGAAACACCATATATTTT
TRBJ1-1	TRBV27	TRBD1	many	CASSLDTGVETEAFF	TGTGCCAGCAGTTTAGATACAGGGGTGGAGACTGAAGCTTTCTTT
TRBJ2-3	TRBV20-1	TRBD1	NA	CSADRDTQYF	TGCAGTGCGGACAGGGATACGCAGTATTTT
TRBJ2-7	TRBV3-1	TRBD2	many	CASSPGLAGVEQYF	TGTGCCAGCAGCCCCGGGTTAGCGGGAGTCGAGCAGTACTTC
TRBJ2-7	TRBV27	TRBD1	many	CASSLGIGDRRYEQYF	TGTGCCAGCAGTTTAGGAATCGGGGACAGGCGCTACGAGCAGTACTTC
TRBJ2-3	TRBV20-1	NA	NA	CSARGVEFSTDTQYF	TGCAGTGCTAGGGGCGTAGAGTTTAGCACAGATACGCAGTATTTT
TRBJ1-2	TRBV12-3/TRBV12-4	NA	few	CASSLGPAYGYTF	TGTGCCAGCAGTTTAGGGCCTGCATATGGCTACACCTTC
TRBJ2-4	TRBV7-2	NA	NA	CASSLAQGIGNIQYF	TGTGCCAGCAGCTTAGCGCAAGGGATAGGGAACATTCAGTACTTC
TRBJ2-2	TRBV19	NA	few	CASRRPTGELFF	TGTGCCAGTAGGCGGCCGACCGGGGAGCTGTTTTTT
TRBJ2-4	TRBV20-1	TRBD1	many	CSARETGRSIQYF	TGCAGTGCTAGGGAGACAGGGAGAAGCATTCAGTACTTC
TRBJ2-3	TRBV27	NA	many	CASSLGQGTDTQYF	TGTGCCAGCAGTTTAGGGCAAGGCACAGATACGCAGTATTTT